A single sample gave rise to the 27 T cell receptor gamma chains below, sequenced in a study of gamma-delta chains in newborns, infants, children. TCRdb re-processed the reads using CATT. The sample includes roughly 940 gamma-chain clones, roughly 70% of them seen just once. The sequenced material came from blood. The receptors come from a child who was a newborn, infant or young child, either healthy, febrile or measles-vaccinated (not recorded which).

The chain uses TRGV2 and TRGJP2. No J gene is reported in TCRdb; it was inferred here by comparing the DNA with germline. The CDR3 is made up of 15 amino acids. V gave up 0 bases and J gave up 1 base; unmatched junction bases: 2. Germline V gene sequence: CDR1 EGSNGY, CDR2 YDSYNSKV. CDR3 sequence reads: CATWDGRSSDWIKTF. The DNA of the CDR3 is TGTGCCACCTGGGACGGGCGTAGTAGTGATTGGATCAAGACGTTT.

Regarding this clone: Germline and junction disagree at one end, which may indicate a read error. The chain has TRGV9 and TRGJP. TCRdb supplies no J gene; here it was assigned by aligning the nucleotide sequence to germline. The germline V gene encodes CDR1 GITISATS and CDR2 ISYDGTV (reference sequence). The CDR3 sequence is 17 residues long. The CDR3 DNA follows: TGTGCCTTGTGGGGGGTGCACCGAGAGTTGGGCAAAAAAATCAAGGTATTT. It codes for CALWGVHRELGKKIKVF.

In this sample, this clone turned up a few times. The V gene is TRGV9, the J gene TRGJP. Matching the DNA to germline supplied the J gene, which TCRdb does not give. The germline V gene encodes CDR1 GITISATS and CDR2 ISYDGTV (reference sequence). CDR3 length: 16 amino acids. Trimming removed 2 bases from V and 6 bases from J; junction bases left unmatched: 4. The chain's CDR3 is CALWEGPELGKKIKVF. CDR3 nucleotide sequence: TGTGCCTTGTGGGAGGGACCAGAGTTGGGCAAAAAAATCAAGGTATTT.

The J gene is TRGJ1 or TRGJ2; the V gene was not called. The CDR3 consists of 12 residues. CDR3 in amino acids: CATWDRLYKKLF. The DNA of the CDR3 is TGTGCCACCTGGGACAGGCTATATAAGAAACTCTTT.

The CDR3 spells CATWDGTRHLKKLF. CDR3 coding DNA: TGTGCCACCTGGGATGGGACTAGGCATTTGAAGAAACTCTTT. The J gene was recorded as TRGJ1 or TRGJ2; no V gene was called. The CDR3 runs 14 residues.

This clone was recorded once. The rearrangement links TRGV9 to TRGJP. The J gene is absent in TCRdb and was assigned here via DNA matching to germline. The CDR3 spans 17 residues. CDR1 GITISATS and CDR2 ISYDGTV come from the germline V gene (reference sequence). The CDR3 nucleotides read TGTGCAGTGTGGGAGGTGCCGCAAGAGTTGGGCAAAAAAATCAAGGTATTT. Translation gives CAVWEVPQELGKKIKVF.

The V call is TRGV9, the J call TRGJP. The J segment lost 5 bases and the V segment lost 1 base, leaving 5 bases of the junction unmatched. From germline, CDR1 is GITISATS and CDR2 ISYDGTV (reference sequence). The CDR3 has 17 amino acids. Here the CDR3 reads CALWEVNKELGKKIKVF. The DNA for the CDR3 is TGTGCCTTGTGGGAGGTAAACAAAGAGTTGGGCAAAAAAATCAAGGTATTT.

About this clone itself: This may come from a read error, since a much larger clone is one base off. The rearrangement uses TRGV9 and TRGJP. TCRdb is silent on the J gene; assignment here came from matching the DNA to germline. With 0 bases clipped from V and 9 bases from J, the junction kept 2 bases outside the gene matches. Germline lookup yields CDR1 GITISATS and CDR2 ISYDGTV (reference sequence). This CDR3 is built from 15 residues. The chain's CDR3 is CALWEVGLGKKIKVF. In DNA, the CDR3 is TGTGCCTTGTGGGAGGTGGGGTTGGGCAAAAAAATCAAGGTATTT.

The J gene is TRGJ1 or TRGJ2, while no V gene call was made. The CDR3 spans 12 residues. CDR3 in amino acids: CATWDGQYKKLF. In DNA form, the CDR3 reads TGTGCCACCTGGGACGGGCAATATAAGAAACTCTTT.

This clone came up once. CDR3 protein: CATWDGGRKLF. Here the CDR3 DNA reads TGTGCCACCTGGGACGGCGGGAGGAAACTCTTT. The V and J genes are TRGV2 and TRGJ1 or TRGJ2. Germline matching of the DNA provided the J gene here, since TCRdb leaves it blank. After removal of 1 base from V and 12 bases from J, the junction contained 6 bases not matched to a gene. From germline, CDR1 is EGSNGY and CDR2 YDSYNSKV. The CDR3 contains 11 residues.

This clone was found once. The rearrangement joins TRGV2 to TRGJ1 or TRGJ2. The J gene, missing from TCRdb, was assigned here through DNA to germline matching. V lost 1 base, J lost 2 bases, and 5 bases stayed unmatched. Germline loops: CDR1 EGSNGY, CDR2 YDSYNSKV. This CDR3 is 14 amino acids long. The CDR3 DNA reads as TGTGCCACCTGGGACGGTCCTGATTATTATAAGAAACTCTTT. It translates to CATWDGPDYYKKLF.

Details on this clone: Other DNA sequences in the sample encode the same CDR3. V gene TRGV9 combines with J gene TRGJP. TCRdb supplies no J gene; here it was assigned by aligning the nucleotide sequence to germline. The CDR3 is 15 residues long. V gave up 0 bases and J gave up 9 bases; unmatched junction bases: 2. Germline CDR1 GITISATS, CDR2 ISYDGTV (reference sequence). CDR3 in DNA: TGTGCCTTGTGGGAGGTGAGGTTGGGCAAAAAAATCAAGGTATTT. Its protein product is CALWEVRLGKKIKVF.

This clone occurred once. A far larger clone is one base from this, pointing to a likely read error. The identical CDR3 is also encoded by other nucleotide sequences in the sample. The chain employs TRGV9 and TRGJP. The J gene is absent in TCRdb and was assigned here via DNA matching to germline. V shed 2 bases, J shed 3 bases, and the junction held 1 base outside the gene matches. The CDR3 loop spans 16 amino acids. CDR1 and CDR2 from the germline V gene are GITISATS and ISYDGTV (reference sequence). The CDR3 sequence is CALWEEQELGKKIKVF. CDR3 nucleotide sequence: TGTGCCTTGTGGGAGGAGCAAGAGTTGGGCAAAAAAATCAAGGTATTT.

This clone was detected only a few times. The chain recombines TRGV2 with TRGJ1 or TRGJ2. CDR1 EGSNGY and CDR2 YDSYNSKV come from the germline V gene. V shed 0 bases, J shed 7 bases, and the junction held 3 bases outside the gene matches. This CDR3 comprises 12 residues. Written as DNA, the CDR3 is TGTGCCACCTGGGACGGGCAGTATAAGAAACTCTTT. Residues: CATWDGQYKKLF.

The J gene corresponds to TRGJ1 or TRGJ2; a V gene call is absent. CDR3 length: 11 amino acids. The CDR3: CATWDGSKKLF. CDR3 DNA: TGTGCCACCTGGGACGGAAGTAAGAAACTCTTT.

As regards this clone: Within the sample, other DNA sequences also encode this same CDR3. No V gene call is available, although the J gene is TRGJ1 or TRGJ2. This CDR3 comprises 13 residues. The CDR3 spells CATWDRRYYKKLF. CDR3 nucleotides: TGTGCCACCTGGGACAGGCGATATTATAAGAAGCTCTTT.

This clone qualifies as large. One base away lies a much larger clone, so this may be a sequencing read error. The same CDR3 is also encoded by other DNA sequences in this sample. This chain links TRGV9 with TRGJP. CDR3 length equals 16 residues. J was trimmed by 4 bases and V by 1 base; bases with no gene match: 1. The germline gives CDR1 GITISATS, CDR2 ISYDGTV (reference sequence). CDR3 DNA: TGTGCCTTGTGGGAGGTACAAGAGTTGGGCAAAAAAATCAAGGTATTT. It yields the protein CALWEVQELGKKIKVF.

The chain employs TRGV9 and TRGJP. TCRdb records no J gene; here it was assigned by comparing the DNA to germline. After removal of 9 bases from V and 4 bases from J, the junction contained 3 bases not matched to a gene. The CDR3 loop spans 14 amino acids. CDR1 and CDR2 (germline): GITISATS, ISYDGTV (reference sequence). In DNA, the CDR3 is TGTGCCTTGGAACAAGAGTTGGGCAAAAAAATCAAGGTATTT. Its protein product is CALEQELGKKIKVF.

This clone is labeled large. It may be a read error: a sequence one base away is much more abundant. This sample includes further DNA sequences coding for the same CDR3. The rearrangement uses TRGV9 and TRGJP. This CDR3 has 16 residues. V shed 2 bases, J shed 3 bases, and the junction held 1 base outside the gene matches. Germline CDR1 GITISATS, CDR2 ISYDGTV (reference sequence). The CDR3 sequence: CALWEAQELGKKIKVF. The CDR3 DNA reads TGTGCCTTGTGGGAGGCGCAAGAGTTGGGCAAAAAAATCAAGGTATTT.

As for this clone: One junction end disagrees with the germline gene, perhaps due to a read error. The chain links TRGV9 to TRGJP. The J gene, not given by TCRdb, was assigned here from a germline match of the nucleotide sequence. The CDR3 totals 16 residues. CDR1 is GITISATS, CDR2 ISYDGTV, per germline (reference sequence). CDR3 sequence: CALWDSQELSKKIKVF. CDR3 sequence (DNA): TGTGCCTTGTGGGACTCGCAAGAGTTGAGCAAAAAAATCAAGGTATTT.

As concerns this clone: One junction end does not reproduce the germline sequence, and a read error may be involved. The chain carries TRGV2 and TRGJ1 or TRGJ2. The J gene is absent in TCRdb and was assigned here via DNA matching to germline. Germline V lookup: CDR1 EGSNGY, CDR2 YDSYNSKV. The CDR3 is 13 residues long. The DNA for the CDR3 is TGCGCCACCTGGGAGCCGTATTATTATAAGAAACTCTTT. Protein product: CATWEPYYYKKLF.

In the case of this clone: Given a far larger clone just one base away, this is likely a sequencing read error. The genes are TRGV9 and TRGJP. TCRdb leaves out the J gene; it was filled in here by matching the DNA to germline. Germline V lookup: CDR1 GITISATS, CDR2 ISYDGTV (reference sequence). This CDR3 has 16 residues. CDR3 in amino acids: CAVWEVQELGKKIKVF. As DNA, the CDR3 is TGTGCCGTGTGGGAGGTGCAAGAGTTGGGCAAAAAAATCAAGGTATTT.

Turning to this clone: Other nucleotide sequences in the sample specify the same CDR3. J is TRGJP and V is TRGV9. Because TCRdb records no J gene, it was assigned here through a match of the DNA to germline. The CDR3 spans 17 residues. V shed 0 bases and J 6 bases; nucleotides not matched to a gene: 5. Germline CDR1 is GITISATS and CDR2 is ISYDGTV (reference sequence). The CDR3 bases are TGTGCCTTGTGGGAGGTGCAGCGAGAGTTGGGCAAAAAAATCAAGGTATTT. Translation: CALWEVQRELGKKIKVF.

On this clone itself: Other DNA sequences from this sample encode an identical CDR3 as well. This chain joins TRGV9 and TRGJP. Here the J gene was assigned by germline matching of the DNA, as TCRdb has none. After removal of 0 bases from V and 7 bases from J, the junction contained 6 bases not matched to a gene. The CDR3 runs to 17 residues. CDR1 and CDR2 (germline): GITISATS, ISYDGTV (reference sequence). The CDR3 protein is CALWEVHQELGKKIKVF. Here the CDR3 DNA reads TGTGCCTTGTGGGAGGTGCATCAGGAGTTGGGCAAAAAAATCAAGGTATTT.

The chain links TRGV2 to TRGJ1 or TRGJ2. TCRdb lists no J gene, so it was determined here by aligning the DNA to germline. In germline, CDR1 is EGSNGY, CDR2 YDSYNSKV. V was clipped by 0 bases and J by 10 bases; unmatched bases: 3. The CDR3 loop spans 11 amino acids. The CDR3 DNA sequence: TGTGCCACCTGGGACGGGCGGAAGAAACTCTTT. Its translation is CATWDGRKKLF.

For the J gene the call is TRGJ1 or TRGJ2; the V gene lacks a call. The CDR3 runs 13 residues. The CDR3 loop is CATWARTYYKKLF. DNA of the CDR3: TGTGCCACCTGGGCCCGGACCTATTATAAGAAACTCTTT.

In DNA, the CDR3 is TGTGCCACCTGGGATGGGCATTATAAGAAACTCTTT. Protein: CATWDGHYKKLF. This chain links TRGV4 with TRGJ1 or TRGJ2. Assignment of the J gene here rests on matching the DNA to germline, because TCRdb gives none. The CDR3 is made up of 12 amino acids. Germline V lookup: CDR1 EGSTGY, CDR2 YDSYTSSV. Trimming took 0 bases from V and 5 from J; bases not matched to a gene: 1.